This T cell receptor beta chain was profiled in a study of cytotoxic CD8 clonotypes in ibrutinib-treated CLL. Overall study: In all, about eleven patients were relapsed/refractory, some 15 were treatment-naive and 17 to 18 were IGHV unmutated. Study-wide findings and caveats: Public clonotypes (which were uncommon) either contracted or remained stable on treatment.

Concerning this clone: The target antigen is unknown.

The CDR3 covers 14 residues. Trimming shortened V by 4 bases and J by 2 bases, and 12 bases separated the two germline ends. Per germline, CDR1 SGHRS and CDR2 YFSETQ. Profiled with immunoSEQ multiplex PCR; TCRdb holds only in-frame clones, not every one. The profile shows about 28,000 clones, approximately 57% of them singletons. The chain employs TRBV5-1 and TRBJ2-5; perhaps TRBD2 as D (5 bases). Material: PBMCs, obtained before ibrutinib treatment. This receptor was obtained from a human donor with chronic lymphocytic leukemia. The chain's CDR3 is CASSPGLGQETQYF. The CDR3 DNA reads as TGCGCCAGCAGCCCCGGACTGGGACAAGAGACCCAGTACTTC.